The sequence of this T cell receptor beta chain was determined in a study of T-cell reconstitution after alpha-beta-depleted transplantation in children. Overall study results and limits: Among T cells one year after transplant, newly produced cells accounted for most counts and diversity. Elevated TCRbeta diversity at day 60 was traced, in some patients, to surviving recipient T cells and thymic progenitors. Expanded graft clones, several hundred of them, were reportedly the source of alpha-beta T cells about two months after transplant.

This sample's TCRbeta library carried unique molecular identifier barcodes. TCRdb re-called the PCR reads with MiXCR, one entry per CDR3 protein. The repertoire has 480,000 or so distinct CDR3 sequences, about 10% of them found once; the top ten carry just over 2%. This clonotype was seen repeatedly, ten times or more. Its target is not known. Germline V gene sequence: CDR1 SGHRS, CDR2 YFSETQ. V lost 4 bases and J lost 0, with 11 bases in between. This CDR3 has 15 amino acids. This sample comprised PBMCs, obtained before TCRalphabeta/CD19-depleted stem cell transplant. The chain couples TRBV5-1 to TRBJ2-1, with D perhaps being TRBD1 or TRBD2 (5 bases each). The receptor's source is a child aged 2 to 10 with inherited bone marrow failure, due to receive a stem cell transplant. CDR3 amino acids: CASSPRDHSYNEQFF. CDR3 nucleotides: TGCGCCAGCAGCCCCCGGGACCACTCCTACAATGAGCAGTTCTTC.